Presented here are 19 T cell receptor beta chains from one specimen sequenced in a study of cytomegalovirus exposure and HLA in healthy donors. It was with 60 Vbeta and 13 Jbeta primers that the PCR ran. Profiling relied on immunoSEQ multiplex PCR, and the TCRdb table lists in-frame clones only, not all of them. The sample shows 100,000 or so clones, roughly 82% of them seen only once. Sequencing was done on a sample of PBMCs. Receptors were obtained from a man in his thirties or forties in good health and CMV-seropositive.

V and J are TRBV30 and TRBJ2-5; maybe TRBD1 (5 bases). V lost 4 bases to trimming and J lost 5 bases, with 11 bases between them. The CDR3 runs 12 residues. The germline CDR1 and CDR2 sequences are GTSNPN and SVGIG (reference sequence). This CDR3 is CAWTQGGETQYF. CDR3 coding DNA: TGTGCCTGGACTCAGGGTGGGGAGACCCAGTACTTC.

The V and J genes are TRBV29-1 and TRBJ2-3; 15 bases are shared with TRBD2. Unmatched junction bases numbered 10, after V lost 4 bases and J lost 5 bases. The V gene's germline CDR1 is SQVTM and CDR2 ANQGSEA. The CDR3 runs 17 residues. Here the CDR3 DNA reads TGCAGCGTTGTGGGGCAAGGACTAGCGGGAGGGAAAGATACGCAGTATTTT. This sequence encodes CSVVGQGLAGGKDTQYF.

The CDR3 DNA sequence: TGTGCCAGCAGCCAGGAGGTCTTGGCGGGGGGGGTCTACGAGCAGTACTTC. It translates to CASSQEVLAGGVYEQYF. The rearrangement links TRBV4-2 to TRBJ2-7, with 9 bases that match TRBD2. The CDR3 is 17 amino acids. Germline CDR1 reads LGHNA; CDR2 reads YNFKEQ. V shed 3 bases, J shed 3 bases, and the junction held 12 bases outside the gene matches.

This chain links TRBV18 with TRBJ1-2, with TRBD1 matching 7 bases. V was pared by 4 bases and J by 6 bases, with 8 bases of the junction left unmatched. The germline CDR1 and CDR2 sequences are KGHSH and LQKENI. This CDR3 contains 14 residues. CDR3 sequence: CASSLSGQVDGYTF. The CDR3 DNA follows: TGTGCCAGCTCACTTTCAGGACAGGTTGATGGCTACACCTTC. The variable domain in full, with the rest retrieved from reference TRBV18 and TRBJ1-2, is NAGVMQNPRHLVRRRGQEARLRCSPMKGHSHVYWYRQLPEEGLKFMVYLQKENIIDESGMPKERFSAEFPKEGPSILRIQQVVRGDSAAYFCASSLSGQVDGYTFGSGTRLTVV.

The rearrangement joins TRBV27 to TRBJ2-3; D not resolved. V was cut by 5 bases and J by 5 bases, with 8 bases left in between. The CDR3 covers 12 residues. CDR1 MNHEY and CDR2 SMNVEV come from the germline V gene (reference sequence). CDR3 bases: TGTGCCAGCAGTCCAACAATAGATACGCAGTATTTT. Translation gives CASSPTIDTQYF.

In this sample, this clone turned up once. This chain connects TRBV15 to TRBJ2-3, with D possibly matching TRBD2 (5 bases). CDR1 and CDR2 from the germline V gene are LNHNV and YYDKDF (reference sequence). Trimming took 5 bases from V and 11 from J, leaving 11 bases between them. CDR3 length equals 11 residues. The CDR3 region is CATSPGIGQYF. For the CDR3, the DNA is TGTGCCACCAGCCCGGGAATCGGGCAGTATTTT.

This clone appeared once. The J gene is TRBJ1-2, the V gene TRBV7-2; 8 bases are a match to TRBD1. CDR3 length: 12 amino acids. Germline V gene sequence: CDR1 SGHTA, CDR2 FQGNSA. Losses at the gene ends were 6 bases for V and 10 bases for J; bases not matched to a gene: 7. In nucleotides, the CDR3 is TGTGCCAGCAGTATACAGGGGGGGGACTACACCTTC. It specifies CASSIQGGDYTF.

The chain joins TRBV13 to TRBJ2-5; TRBD1 matches 10 bases. With V trimmed by 1 base and J by 5 bases, 7 bases remained unmatched. CDR3 size: 16 residues. Germline V gene data show CDR1 as PRHDT and CDR2 as FYEKMQ (reference sequence). Here the CDR3 DNA reads TGTGCCAGCAGCTTAGACCGGGACAGGGGAGGGGAGACCCAGTACTTC. It translates to CASSLDRDRGGETQYF.

The chain combines TRBV5-6 with TRBJ1-4, with a possible D match to TRBD1 (6 bases). The germline V and J ends were trimmed by 1 base and 2 bases, with 15 bases remaining between them. There are 17 residues in the CDR3. CDR1 SGHDT and CDR2 YYEEEE come from the germline V gene. In nucleotides, the CDR3 is TGTGCCAGCAGCTTGCCGGGGGGCGCTGGGACTAATGAAAAACTGTTTTTT. It specifies CASSLPGGAGTNEKLFF.

This chain uses TRBV27 with TRBJ2-1; weak D call: TRBD2 (5 bases). In germline, CDR1 is MNHEY, CDR2 SMNVEV (reference sequence). The V end was cut by 3 bases, the J end by 5 bases, with 14 bases between. The CDR3 contains 15 residues. In DNA form, the CDR3 reads TGTGCCAGCAGTTTGAGGGCCTCCTACAACAATGAGCAGTTCTTC. Amino acids: CASSLRASYNNEQFF.

V and J are TRBV10-3 and TRBJ2-1, with TRBD2 matching over 7 bases. The CDR3 is 15 amino acids. Trimming removed 0 bases from V and 3 bases from J; junction bases left unmatched: 2. Looked up from germline, CDR1 is ENHRY and CDR2 is SYGVKD. CDR3 sequence: CAISESREVYNEQFF. CDR3 coding DNA: TGTGCCATCAGTGAGTCACGGGAGGTCTACAATGAGCAGTTCTTC.

This chain uses TRBV29-1 with TRBJ2-7; D is undetermined. Between the trimmed V and J ends, which lost 1 base and 3 bases, there was a span of 7 bases. This CDR3 is 12 amino acids long. CDR1 is SQVTM, CDR2 ANQGSEA, per germline. The DNA of the CDR3 is TGCAGCGTTGAAGGCACGAGCTACGAGCAGTACTTC. Its protein is CSVEGTSYEQYF.

V gene TRBV4-1 combines with J gene TRBJ2-1, with 13 bases matching TRBD2. CDR1 and CDR2 from the germline V gene are MGHRA and YSYEKL. V shed 1 base, J shed 3 bases, and the junction held 15 bases outside the gene matches. CDR3 length: 21 residues. The CDR3 is CASSQGEGLGLAGEIYNEQFF. The CDR3 DNA reads TGCGCCAGCAGCCAAGGGGAGGGCCTCGGACTAGCGGGGGAGATCTACAATGAGCAGTTCTTC.

This clone occurred once. V is TRBV5-5 and J is TRBJ1-5; TRBD1 matches 10 bases. The V gene's germline CDR1 is SGHKS and CDR2 YYEKEE (reference sequence). J was trimmed by 5 bases and V by 4 bases; bases with no gene match: 3. The CDR3 runs 14 residues. This chain's CDR3 is CASSRTGGYQPQHF. CDR3 coding DNA: TGTGCCAGCAGCCGGACAGGGGGTTATCAGCCCCAGCATTTT.

V usage is TRBV19 and J usage is TRBJ2-7, with D perhaps matching TRBD1 (6 bases). The V end was cut by 0 bases, the J end by 2 bases, with 8 bases between. This CDR3 has 14 amino acids. Germline V gene sequence: CDR1 LNHDA, CDR2 SQIVND (reference sequence). CDR3 in DNA: TGTGCCAGTAGTATAGACAGGGGAACCTACGAGCAGTACTTC. It is translated as CASSIDRGTYEQYF.

V is TRBV19 and J is TRBJ2-3; D unresolved. Trimming shortened V by 5 bases and J by 0 bases, and 12 bases separated the two germline ends. The CDR3 totals 15 residues. CDR1 and CDR2 from the germline V gene are LNHDA and SQIVND (reference sequence). The CDR3, as DNA: TGTGCCAGTAGTCAGACTTCTGCTAGCACAGATACGCAGTATTTT. This codes for CASSQTSASTDTQYF. Together with reference TRBV19 and TRBJ2-3, the CDR3 gives the full variable domain: DGGITQSPKYLFRKEGQNVTLSCEQNLNHDAMYWYRQDPGQGLRLIYYSQIVNDFQKGDIAEGYSVSREKKESFPLTVTSAQKNPTAFYLCASSQTSASTDTQYFGPGTRLTVL.

The chain uses TRBV2 and TRBJ1-2, with D hard to call. Per germline, CDR1 SNHLY and CDR2 FYNNEI. V lost 0 bases, J lost 6 bases, and 11 bases lay in between. The CDR3 runs 14 residues. The CDR3 DNA reads TGTGCCAGCAGTGAAGCTATGAGGAACCATGGCTACACCTTC. Encoded protein: CASSEAMRNHGYTF. Supplemented by reference TRBV2 and TRBJ1-2, the full variable domain reads EPEVTQTPSHQVTQMGQEVILRCVPISNHLYFYWYRQILGQKVEFLVSFYNNEISEKSEIFDDQFSVERPDGSNFTLKIRSTKLEDSAMYFCASSEAMRNHGYTFGSGTRLTVV.

Comments on this clone: Other DNA sequences within the sample encode an identical CDR3. V is TRBV6-5 and J is TRBJ2-2; 8 bases line up with TRBD1. With V trimmed by 4 bases and J by 6 bases, 1 base remained unmatched. Germline assignment: CDR1 MNHEY and CDR2 SVGAGI. CDR3 length: 13 residues. CDR3 nucleotides: TGTGCCAGCAGTTTACAGGGGGCCGGGGAGCTGTTTTTT. This translates into CASSLQGAGELFF.

The genes are TRBV2 and TRBJ2-3; D uncertain. This CDR3 comprises 14 residues. Germline CDR1 and CDR2: SNHLY and FYNNEI. V shed 3 bases and J shed 3 bases, with 10 bases lying between them. CDR3 nucleotide sequence: TGTGCCAGCAGTGAGATCCTAGTGACAGATACGCAGTATTTT. This encodes CASSEILVTDTQYF.